The clone carrying this T cell receptor (beta chain) was seen ten or more times. The antigen remains unidentified. This entry belongs to a study of T cells in Graves' hyperthyroidism and ophthalmopathy. Study-level points and caveats: The authors' 13 V-J model separated ophthalmopathy from stable hyperthyroidism.

Patients counted as stable if ophthalmopathy did not develop within 18 months. Hyperthyroidism had been newly diagnosed in patients aged 18 to 65, and its duration was under 2 months. The authors obtained PBMCs from more than 8 ml of fresh peripheral blood. RNA transcripts served as the template for amplifying TCR beta CDR3 regions. A first-round RT-PCR of the TCR CDR3 used the HTBI primer set. One entry per CDR3 protein, called by TCRdb with MiXCR from the multiplex PCR reads. The sample gives around 350,000 distinct CDR3 sequences, under 20% of which show up once; 3% to 4.5% is in the top ten. Between the trimmed V and J ends, which lost 5 bases and 0 bases, there was a span of 14 bases. Germline values: CDR1 SGHVS, CDR2 FQNEAQ. The CDR3 has 16 residues.

The receptor was derived from a woman in her late teens or twenties with Graves' hyperthyroidism. The specimen was blood. V gene TRBV7-8 combines with J gene TRBJ1-5; TRBD1 might be the D (5 bases). The CDR3 here is CASSPRRGYSNQPQHF. Here the CDR3 DNA reads TGTGCCAGCAGCCCGAGGAGGGGCTATAGCAATCAGCCCCAGCATTTT.